This T cell receptor (beta chain) was observed in a study of regulatory T cells in long-lasting Graves disease. This clonotype appeared once. An end of the junction does not agree with germline; a read error may underlie this. CDR3 regions were amplified by Arm-PCR using iRepertoire HTBI primers to build TCR beta libraries. Using its own MiXCR run on the multiplex PCR reads, TCRdb lists one record per CDR3 protein. The repertoire has about half a million distinct CDR3 sequences, around 13% of them found once; the top ten carry 7.5% to 9%. Time point: newly diagnosed GD, antithyroid drugs for less than 3 months. Following extraction of RNA from PBMCs, that RNA was used to make the TCR library. The CDR3 runs 18 residues. This sample was shared with a second study, whose subject was T cells in Graves' hyperthyroidism and ophthalmopathy. In that study: Aged 18 to 65, the patients had hyperthyroidism that was newly diagnosed and had lasted under 2 months.

This clonotype was obtained from a woman aged 25 to 39 with Graves disease. The sample was peripheral blood mononuclear cells (PBMCs), taken at new diagnosis, from a patient treated with antithyroid drugs. The V gene is TRBV12-3 or TRBV12-4, the J gene TRBJ1-2; possible D gene TRBD1, 5 bases. CDR3 bases: TGTGCCAGCAGTTCAGAATCCGACAGCCGCGGGCCTAAGTATGGCTACACCTTC. The encoded protein is CASSSESDSRGPKYGYTF.